This TCR beta chain was retrieved from a study of early T cells in non-severe SARS-CoV-2 infection. Whole-study context: Bulk RNA isolated from unsorted whole blood underwent sequencing; chains were not paired. Study-wide findings and caveats: Database matching using VDJdb favored anti-spike CD8 responses, with private and CD4 specificities left missing.

Germline assignment: CDR1 SGHDT and CDR2 YYEEEE. The CDR3 runs to 13 residues. V was cut by 3 bases and J by 4 bases, with 11 bases left in between. Unique molecular identifiers were attached to individual cDNA molecules. TCRdb itself ran the 5' RACE reads through MiXCR, one entry per CDR3 protein. In the table there are 85,000 to 95,000 distinct CDR3 sequences, roughly 15% of which are singletons. Regarding this clonotype: As yet, its antigen is unknown.

The TCR originated in an adult who was a healthcare worker with PCR-confirmed SARS-CoV-2 infection or an uninfected control (not recorded which). This sequence joins TRBV5-6 and TRBJ2-7; D uncertain. Source material: whole blood. CDR3 sequence reads: CASSSIPGYEQYV. The DNA of the CDR3 is TGTGCCAGCAGCTCAATACCCGGGTACGAGCAGTACGTC.